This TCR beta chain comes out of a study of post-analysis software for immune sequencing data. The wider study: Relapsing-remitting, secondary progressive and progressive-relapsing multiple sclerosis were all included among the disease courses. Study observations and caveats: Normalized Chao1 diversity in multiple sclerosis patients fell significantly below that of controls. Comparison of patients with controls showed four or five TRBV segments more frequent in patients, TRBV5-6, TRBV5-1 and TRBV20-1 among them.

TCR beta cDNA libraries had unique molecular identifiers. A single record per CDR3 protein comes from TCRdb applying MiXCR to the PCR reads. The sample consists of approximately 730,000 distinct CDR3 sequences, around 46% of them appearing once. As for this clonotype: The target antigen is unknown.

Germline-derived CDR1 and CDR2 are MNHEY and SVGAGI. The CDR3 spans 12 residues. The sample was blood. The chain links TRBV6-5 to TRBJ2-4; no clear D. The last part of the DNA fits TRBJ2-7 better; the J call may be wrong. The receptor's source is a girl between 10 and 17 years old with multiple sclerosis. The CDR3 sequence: CAKPLVPREQYF. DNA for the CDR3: TGTGCCAAACCGTTGGTACCGCGCGAGCAGTACTTC.